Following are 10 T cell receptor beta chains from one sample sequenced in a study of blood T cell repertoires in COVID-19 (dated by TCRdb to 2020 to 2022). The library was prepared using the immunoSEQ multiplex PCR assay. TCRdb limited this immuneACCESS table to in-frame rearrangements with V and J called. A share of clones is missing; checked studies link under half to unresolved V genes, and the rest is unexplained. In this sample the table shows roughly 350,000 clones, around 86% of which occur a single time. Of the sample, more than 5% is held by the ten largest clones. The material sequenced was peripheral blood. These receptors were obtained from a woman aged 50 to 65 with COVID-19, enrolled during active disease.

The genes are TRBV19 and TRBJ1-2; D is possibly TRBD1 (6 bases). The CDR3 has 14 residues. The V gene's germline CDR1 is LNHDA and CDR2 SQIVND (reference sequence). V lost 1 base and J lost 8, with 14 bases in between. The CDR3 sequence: CASSIVVPGAGYTF. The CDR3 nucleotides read TGTGCCAGTAGTATAGTGGTCCCAGGGGCCGGCTACACCTTC.

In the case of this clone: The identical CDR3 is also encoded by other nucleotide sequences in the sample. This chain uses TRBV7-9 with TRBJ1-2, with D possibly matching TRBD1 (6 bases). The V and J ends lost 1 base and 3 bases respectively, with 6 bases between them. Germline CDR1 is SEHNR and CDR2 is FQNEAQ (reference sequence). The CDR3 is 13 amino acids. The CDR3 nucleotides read TGTGCCAGCAGCTTAGGGACAGACTATGGCTACACCTTC. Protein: CASSLGTDYGYTF.

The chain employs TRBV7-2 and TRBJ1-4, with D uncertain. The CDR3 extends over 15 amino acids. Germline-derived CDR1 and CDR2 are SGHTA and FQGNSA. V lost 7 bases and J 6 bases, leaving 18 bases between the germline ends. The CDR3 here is CASTLTGLIDEKLFF. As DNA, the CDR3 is TGTGCCAGCACTCTAACGGGGTTGATAGATGAAAAACTGTTTTTT.

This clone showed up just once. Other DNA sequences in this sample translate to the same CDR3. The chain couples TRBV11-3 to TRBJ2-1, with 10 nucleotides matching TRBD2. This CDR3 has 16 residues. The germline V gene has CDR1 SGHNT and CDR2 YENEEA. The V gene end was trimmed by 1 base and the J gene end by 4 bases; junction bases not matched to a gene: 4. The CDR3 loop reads CASSLGTSGYYNEQFF. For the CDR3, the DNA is TGTGCCAGCAGCTTAGGGACTAGCGGATATTACAATGAGCAGTTCTTC.

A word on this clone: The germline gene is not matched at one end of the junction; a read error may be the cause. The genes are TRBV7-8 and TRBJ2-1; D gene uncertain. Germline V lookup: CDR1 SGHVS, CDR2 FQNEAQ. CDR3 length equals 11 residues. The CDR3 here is CASSSYHEQFF. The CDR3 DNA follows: TGTGCCAGCAGCTCCTACCATGAGCAGTTCTTC. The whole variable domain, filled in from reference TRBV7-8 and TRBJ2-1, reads GAGVSQSPRYKVAKRGQDVALRCDPISGHVSLFWYQQALGQGPEFLTYFQNEAQLDKSGLPSDRFFAERPEGSVSTLKIQRTQQEDSAVYLCASSSYHEQFFGPGTRLTVL.

The CDR3 nucleotides read TGCGCCAGCACCACCAATCCAGGGGCCTATAATTCACCCCTCCACTTT. Encoded protein: CASTTNPGAYNSPLHF. The chain links TRBV5-1 to TRBJ1-6; a possible D gene is TRBD1 (6 bases). There are 16 residues in the CDR3. V gave up 6 bases and J gave up 2 bases, with 15 bases separating them. From germline, CDR1 is SGHRS and CDR2 YFSETQ.

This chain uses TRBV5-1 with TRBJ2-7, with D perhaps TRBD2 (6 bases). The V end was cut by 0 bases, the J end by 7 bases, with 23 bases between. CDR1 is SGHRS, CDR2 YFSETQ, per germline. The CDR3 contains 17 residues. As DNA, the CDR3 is TGCGCCAGCAGCTTGGAACTAGCAGGATACTCGATCGGGGAGCAGTACTTC. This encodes CASSLELAGYSIGEQYF.

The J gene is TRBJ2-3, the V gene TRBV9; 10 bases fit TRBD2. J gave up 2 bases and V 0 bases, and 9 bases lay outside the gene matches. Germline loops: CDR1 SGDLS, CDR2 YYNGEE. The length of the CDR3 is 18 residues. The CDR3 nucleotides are TGTGCCAGCAGCGTAGGGAGTAGGAGCGGGAGGGCCACAGATACGCAGTATTTT. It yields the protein CASSVGSRSGRATDTQYF.

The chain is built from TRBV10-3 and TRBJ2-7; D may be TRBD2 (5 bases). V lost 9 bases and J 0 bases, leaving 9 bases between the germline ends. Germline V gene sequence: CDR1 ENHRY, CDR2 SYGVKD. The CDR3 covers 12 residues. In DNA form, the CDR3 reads TGTGCCATTAGAGGAGGCTCCTACGAGCAGTACTTC. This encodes CAIRGGSYEQYF.

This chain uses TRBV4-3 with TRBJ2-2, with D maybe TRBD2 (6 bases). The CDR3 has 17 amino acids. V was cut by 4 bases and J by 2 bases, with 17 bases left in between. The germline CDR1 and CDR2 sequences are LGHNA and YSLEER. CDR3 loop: CASSLSRAGGNTGELFF. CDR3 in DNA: TGCGCCAGCAGCCTCTCGCGCGCCGGGGGTAACACCGGGGAGCTGTTTTTT.